This paragraph reports one T cell receptor beta chain. Measured with immunoSEQ multiplex PCR; TCRdb has only the in-frame clones, and not every one. Found here are approximately 150,000 clones, roughly 82% of them singletons; the top ten hold 8% to 9.5%. The V gene lost 8 bases and the J gene lost 4 bases, with 14 bases spanning the gap. The CDR3 is 13 residues long. Germline V gene lookup returns CDR1 MDHEN and CDR2 SYDVKM. The sample originates from a study of blood T cell repertoires in COVID-19. The rearrangement uses TRBV28 and TRBJ1-1, with unresolved D. The receptor was derived from a woman in her seventies with acute or convalescent COVID-19. The sample taken for sequencing was peripheral blood. The CDR3 here is CASGSQRGTEAFF. CDR3 DNA sequence: TGTGCCAGCGGGTCTCAACGGGGCACTGAAGCTTTCTTT.